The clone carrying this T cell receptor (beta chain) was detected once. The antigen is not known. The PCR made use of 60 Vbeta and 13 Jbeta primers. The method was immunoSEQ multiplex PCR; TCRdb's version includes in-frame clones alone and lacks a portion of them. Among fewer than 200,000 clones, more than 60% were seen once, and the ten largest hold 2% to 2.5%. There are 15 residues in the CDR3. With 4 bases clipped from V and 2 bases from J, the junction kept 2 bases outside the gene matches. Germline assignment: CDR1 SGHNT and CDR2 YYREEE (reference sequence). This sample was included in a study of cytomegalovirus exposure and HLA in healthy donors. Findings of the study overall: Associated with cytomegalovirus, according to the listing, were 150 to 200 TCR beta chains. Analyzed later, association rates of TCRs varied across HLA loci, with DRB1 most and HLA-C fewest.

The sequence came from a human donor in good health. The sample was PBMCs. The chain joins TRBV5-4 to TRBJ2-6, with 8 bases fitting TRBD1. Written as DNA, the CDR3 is TGTGCCAGCAGCCAACAGGGGGCTGGGGCCAACGTCCTGACTTTC. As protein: CASSQQGAGANVLTF.